This record looks at one T cell receptor beta chain sequence and its context. Per the study methods: By means of reference gene primer amplification, nucleated cell counts were estimated. Repertoires were generated with immunoSEQ multiplex PCR, while TCRdb's copy carries only in-frame clones and drops some. V and J calls and clone size follow that table, whereas D and trimming were derived from the DNA. The table records roughly 250,000 clones, approximately 86% of them present only once. This sample is drawn from a study of blood T cell repertoires in COVID-19. Turning to the study itself: Sites across the United States, Italy and Spain contributed samples from acute and convalescent COVID-19. From T cells, B-cell-depleted T cells, or PBMCs came the material, which was cDNA or gDNA.

The ends lost 6 bases at V and 9 bases at J; junction bases unmatched: 8. The CDR3 runs to 11 residues. CDR1 and CDR2 from the germline V gene are DFQATT and SNEGSKA (reference sequence). This TCR came from a human donor in a cohort sampled during active COVID-19. Material: peripheral blood. The rearrangement uses TRBV20-1 and TRBJ2-7, with 7 bases matching TRBD1. In nucleotides, the CDR3 is TGCAGTGCGAGACTCGGACAGGCGCAGTACTTC. Its translation: CSARLGQAQYF.